These T cell receptor beta chains were read from a single sample in a study of blood T cells in healthy people across ages. One entry per CDR3 protein, called by TCRdb with MiXCR from the 5' RACE reads. The sample yields more than 1,400,000 distinct CDR3 sequences, about 43% seen once. The sample consisted of blood. The receptors were gathered from a woman aged 18-35 years in good health. The CDR3 runs from the conserved cysteine through the conserved F or W. D genes are given only for firm matches. The size of a clone is reported for some rows only, either as once, few or many, or as a class for expanded clones.

D	size	V	J	DNA	CDR3
-	-	TRBV4-1	TRBJ2-7	TGCGCCGGCAGCCAACCGAAGACAGGACTCTACGAGCAGTACTTC	CAGSQPKTGLYEQYF
-	few	TRBV4-1	TRBJ2-7	TGCGCCAGCAGCCACCCGGGGCAGACCACCTACGAGCAGTACTTC	CASSHPGQTTYEQYF
-	few	TRBV29-1	TRBJ2-7	TGCAGCGTAAGACAGGAGTCCTACGAGCAGTACTTC	CSVRQESYEQYF
-	-	TRBV7-8	TRBJ2-1	TGTGTCAGCAGCGCCACAGCCGGATACTCCTACAATGAGCAGTTCTTC	CVSSATAGYSYNEQFF
TRBD1	few	TRBV12-3/TRBV12-4	TRBJ1-2	TGTGCCAGCAATGACTACCCGACAGGGGACGATGGCTACACCTTC	CASNDYPTGDDGYTF
TRBD2	-	TRBV6-1	TRBJ2-3	TGTGCCAGCAGTGAGAACGGGCTAGCGGGAGTAGCAGATACGCAGTATTTT	CASSENGLAGVADTQYF
TRBD2	-	TRBV20-1	TRBJ2-7	TGCAGTGCGGAAACCGGGACTAGCGTCTATGAGCAGTACTTC	CSAETGTSVYEQYF
TRBD2	-	TRBV27	TRBJ2-5	TGTGCCAGCAGTTTTACCCCAGCGGGAGAGGGGGAGACCCAGTACTTC	CASSFTPAGEGETQYF
-	-	TRBV9	TRBJ1-2	TGTGCCAGCAGCGGGGGGGTAGCTATGGCCGGCTACACCTTC	CASSGGVAMAGYTF
-	-	TRBV6-5	TRBJ1-2	TGTGCCAGCAGTCAGTATCGAAACGGTGTTTATGGCTACACCTTC	CASSQYRNGVYGYTF
-	-	TRBV7-8	TRBJ2-7	TGTGCCAGCAGCAAAACCCCCTACGAGCAGTACTTC	CASSKTPYEQYF
TRBD1	-	TRBV4-2	TRBJ2-4	TGTGCCAGCAGCCCGGACCCTTTGGACAGGAGTCGCGGCGCCCCTCGCGCCAAAAACATTCAGTACTTC	CASSPDPLDRSRGAPRAKNIQYF
-	-	TRBV10-3	TRBJ2-3	TGTGCCATCGGTGAGGCCACAGATACGCAGTATTTT	CAIGEATDTQYF
TRBD1	-	TRBV20-1	TRBJ1-5	TGCAGTGCTCGCACAGGGGGCGAGGGTCAGCCCCAGCATTTT	CSARTGGEGQPQHF
-	-	TRBV6-1	TRBJ1-1	TGTGCCAGCAGTGCACCACGTGAAGCTTTCTTT	CASSAPREAFF
-	-	TRBV9	TRBJ2-7	TGTGCCAGCAGCGTAGATGGGGGGGGCGATAGGTACGAGCAGTACTTC	CASSVDGGGDRYEQYF